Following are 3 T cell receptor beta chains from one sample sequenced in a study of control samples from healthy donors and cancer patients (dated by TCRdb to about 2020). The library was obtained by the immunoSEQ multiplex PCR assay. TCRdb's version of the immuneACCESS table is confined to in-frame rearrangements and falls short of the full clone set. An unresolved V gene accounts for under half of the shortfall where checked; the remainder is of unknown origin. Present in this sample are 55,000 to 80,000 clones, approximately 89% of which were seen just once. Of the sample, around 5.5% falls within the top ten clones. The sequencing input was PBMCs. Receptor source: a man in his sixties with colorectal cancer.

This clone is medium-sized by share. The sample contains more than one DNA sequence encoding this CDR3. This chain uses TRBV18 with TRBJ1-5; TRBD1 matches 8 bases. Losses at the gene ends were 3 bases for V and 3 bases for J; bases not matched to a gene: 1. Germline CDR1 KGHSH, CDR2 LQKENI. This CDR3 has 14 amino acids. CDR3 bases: TGTGCCAGCTCACCGACAGGGGACAATCAGCCCCAGCATTTT. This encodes CASSPTGDNQPQHF.

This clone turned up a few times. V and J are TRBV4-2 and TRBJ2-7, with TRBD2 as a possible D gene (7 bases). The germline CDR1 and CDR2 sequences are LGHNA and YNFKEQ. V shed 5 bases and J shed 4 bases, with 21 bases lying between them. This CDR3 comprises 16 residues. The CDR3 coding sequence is TGTGCCAGCAGCAGATTAAGGCGGGGGCCCAAATACGAGCAGTACTTC. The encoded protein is CASSRLRRGPKYEQYF.

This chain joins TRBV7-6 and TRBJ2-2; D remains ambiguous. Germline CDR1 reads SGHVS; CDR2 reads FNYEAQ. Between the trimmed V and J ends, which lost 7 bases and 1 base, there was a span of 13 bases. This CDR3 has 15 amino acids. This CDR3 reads CASTRIQENTGELFF. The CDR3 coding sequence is TGTGCCAGCACCAGGATCCAGGAGAACACCGGGGAGCTGTTTTTT.